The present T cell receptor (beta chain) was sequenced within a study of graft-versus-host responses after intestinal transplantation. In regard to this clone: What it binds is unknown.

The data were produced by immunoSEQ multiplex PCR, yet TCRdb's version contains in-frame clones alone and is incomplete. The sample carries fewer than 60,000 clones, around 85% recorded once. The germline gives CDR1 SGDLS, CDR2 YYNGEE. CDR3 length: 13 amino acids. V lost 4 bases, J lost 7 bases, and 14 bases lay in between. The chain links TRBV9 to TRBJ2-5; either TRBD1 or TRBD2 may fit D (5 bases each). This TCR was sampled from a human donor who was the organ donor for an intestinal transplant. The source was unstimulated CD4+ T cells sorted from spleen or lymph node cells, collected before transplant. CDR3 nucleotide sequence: TGTGCCAGCAGCCGGGACCCCGAAGGGACCCAGTACTTC. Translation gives CASSRDPEGTQYF. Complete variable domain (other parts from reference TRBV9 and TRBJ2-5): DSGVTQTPKHLITATGQRVTLRCSPRSGDLSVYWYQQSLDQGLQFLIQYYNGEERAKGNILERFSAQQFPDLHSELNLSSLELGDSALYFCASSRDPEGTQYFGPGTRLLVL.